This T cell receptor beta chain appears in the sequencing data of a study of T cell repertoires in cytomegalovirus infection. Using its own MiXCR run on the reads, TCRdb lists one record per CDR3 protein. The sample has hundreds of thousands of distinct CDR3 sequences; 25% to 30% are singletons. This clonotype was seen a few times. The antigen is not known. Material: cultured PBMCs, obtained from culture after CMV antigen stimulation. The TCR was taken from a human donor in good health (CMV status not recorded). Some clones in this sample may be carry-over from other donors' samples.

The CDR3 spells CASSPTRAGYGYTF. DNA for the CDR3: TGTGCCAGCAGTCCGACAAGGGCTGGCTATGGCTACACCTTC. This sequence joins TRBV7-6 and TRBJ1-2; D not resolved. This CDR3 is 14 amino acids long. The V gene's germline CDR1 is SGHVS and CDR2 FNYEAQ. V was clipped by 6 bases and J by 4 bases, with 15 bases between them.